Reported below is one T cell receptor (beta chain). No antigen is known for it. The CDR3 spans 15 residues. With 1 base removed from V and 4 bases from J, the gap between germline ends came to 13 bases. CDR1 and CDR2 (germline): SEHNR, FQNEAQ (reference sequence). Generated by immunoSEQ multiplex PCR, the TCRdb table keeps only in-frame clones and is missing some. Of approximately 150,000 clones listed, 93% were seen once; the top ten hold more than 4.5%. The data stem from a study of T cell responses to AZD1222 COVID-19 vaccine. General study results and limits: Spike-specific TCR breadth and depth were elevated following two AZD1222 doses. Vaccine-associated CD4 TCRs ranged over spike, dominating at 160-218 and 743-854.

The receptor comes from an adult in good health. This chain links TRBV7-9 with TRBJ1-1; D gene uncertain. The sample consisted of peripheral blood, taken on day 0 of AZD1222 vaccination. Written as DNA, the CDR3 is TGTGCCAGCAGCTTAGAGGGCGGGTCCTTCACTGAAGCTTTCTTT. Translation: CASSLEGGSFTEAFF.